In its sample, the clone carrying this T cell receptor beta chain was seen once. Researchers ran the PCR with 60 Vbeta and 13 Jbeta primers. Profiled with immunoSEQ multiplex PCR; TCRdb holds only in-frame clones, not every one. Altogether about 82,000 clones are present, 75% to 85% being singletons, with the ten largest covering approximately 20%. This CDR3 has 12 residues. Germline lookup yields CDR1 MNHEY and CDR2 SMNVEV (reference sequence). These data come from a study of cytomegalovirus exposure and HLA in healthy donors. This sequence was found in a man aged 65 to 85 in good health and CMV-seropositive. The chain uses TRBV27 and TRBJ2-5; D is ambiguous. The DNA matches TRBJ2-7 better at its end, which makes the J call doubtful. The sequenced sample was PBMCs. CDR3 in amino acids: CASSVKFYEQYF. CDR3 bases: TGTGCCAGCAGTGTAAAGTTCTACGAGCAGTACTTC.